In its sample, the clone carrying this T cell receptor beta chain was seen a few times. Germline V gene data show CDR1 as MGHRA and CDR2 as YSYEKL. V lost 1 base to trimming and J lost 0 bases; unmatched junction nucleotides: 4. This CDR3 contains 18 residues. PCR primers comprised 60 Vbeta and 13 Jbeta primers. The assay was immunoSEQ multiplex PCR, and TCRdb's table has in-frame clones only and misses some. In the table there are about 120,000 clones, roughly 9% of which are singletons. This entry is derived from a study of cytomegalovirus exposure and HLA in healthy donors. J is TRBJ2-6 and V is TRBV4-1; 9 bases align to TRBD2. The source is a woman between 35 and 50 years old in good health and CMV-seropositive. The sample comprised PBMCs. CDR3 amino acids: CASSQVAGASSGANVLTF. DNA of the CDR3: TGCGCCAGCAGCCAAGTAGCGGGGGCCAGCTCTGGGGCCAACGTCCTGACTTTC.